One sample yielded the 18 T cell receptor beta chains listed below, sequenced in a study of regulatory T cells in long-lasting Graves disease. The time point is: persistent/refractory GD, antithyroid drugs over 5 years with positive TRAb. PBMC RNA served as the TCR library source. Assembly of TCR beta libraries relied on iRepertoire HTBI primers together with Arm-PCR of CDR3 regions. TCRdb processed the multiplex PCR reads anew with MiXCR; each CDR3 protein has one entry. The top ten hold around 15% of the sample, which has 430,000 or so distinct CDR3 sequences, around a fifth seen once. The source material was peripheral blood mononuclear cells (PBMCs), sampled when the disease was refractory, from a patient treated with antithyroid drugs. These receptors came from a female donor with Graves disease.

This clonotype was seen repeatedly, ten times or more. The chain employs TRBV10-3 and TRBJ2-7; 10 nucleotides align to TRBD1. Germline V gene data show CDR1 as ENHRY and CDR2 as SYGVKD. V was pared by 6 bases and J by 4 bases, with 6 bases of the junction left unmatched. This CDR3 spans 14 amino acids. The CDR3 region has the DNA TGTGCCATCAGCCGGGACAGGGGAGAATACGAGCAGTACTTC. As protein: CAISRDRGEYEQYF.

The chain is built from TRBV5-8 and TRBJ2-2, with TRBD1 matching 7 bases. This CDR3 region has 16 residues. Trimming removed 3 bases from V and 5 bases from J; junction bases left unmatched: 10. Germline CDR1 SGHTS, CDR2 YDEGEE. The CDR3 reads CASSSGQQSRTGELFF. CDR3 DNA sequence: TGTGCCAGCAGCTCGGGACAGCAGTCGCGTACCGGGGAGCTGTTTTTT.

This clonotype was detected ten times or more. The J gene is TRBJ1-5, the V gene TRBV7-8; TRBD1 is a possible D gene (5 bases). The CDR3 is 14 residues long. Trimming cost V 3 bases and J 7 bases, with 13 bases left between them. The germline V gene encodes CDR1 SGHVS and CDR2 FQNEAQ. In DNA form, the CDR3 reads TGTGCCAGCAGCTTTCGGGACTCAGGGCAGCCCCAGCATTTT. Amino acid sequence: CASSFRDSGQPQHF.

The sample holds many counts of this clonotype. J is TRBJ2-7 and V is TRBV6-1; D is undetermined. Germline V gives CDR1 MNHNS, CDR2 SASEGT. Between the trimmed V and J ends, which lost 6 bases and 6 bases, there was a span of 12 bases. The CDR3 length is 12 residues. CDR3 in DNA: TGTGCCAGCAGCGCCGGAACATCCGAGCAGTACTTC. Translated, it gives CASSAGTSEQYF.

The J gene is TRBJ1-2, the V gene TRBV4-1; D perhaps matches TRBD1 (5 bases). V dropped 0 bases and J dropped 5 bases, with 13 bases sitting between them. The CDR3 totals 15 residues. Germline values: CDR1 MGHRA, CDR2 YSYEKL. The CDR3 DNA sequence: TGCGCCAGCAGCCAAGATGGAGAGGGGTGGTATGGCTACACCTTC. It encodes CASSQDGEGWYGYTF.

In DNA form, the CDR3 reads TGTGCCAGCAGCTTAGCTGGGTACAATCAGCCCCAGCATTTT. Protein sequence: CASSLAGYNQPQHF. This rearrangement joins TRBV7-9 to TRBJ1-5; D ambiguous. V was shortened by 0 bases and J by 3 bases, with 6 bases between the two germline ends. The CDR3 totals 14 residues. Per germline, CDR1 SEHNR and CDR2 FQNEAQ (reference sequence).

The chain uses TRBV28 and TRBJ2-1; 9 bases line up with TRBD2. The CDR3 covers 15 residues. Per the germline V gene, CDR1 is MDHEN and CDR2 is SYDVKM. V lost 3 bases, J lost 6 bases, and 6 bases stayed unmatched. CDR3 sequence: CASSFAGGRVNEQFF. CDR3 bases: TGTGCCAGCAGTTTTGCGGGAGGGCGGGTCAATGAGCAGTTCTTC.

As DNA, the CDR3 is TGTGCCAGCAGGTGGGCAGGGGGCCACGAGCAGTACTTC. It codes for CASRWAGGHEQYF. The chain combines TRBV28 with TRBJ2-7; 8 bases are a match to TRBD1. Trimming at V came to 6 bases and at J to 5 bases, leaving 6 bases not matched to a gene. In germline, CDR1 is MDHEN, CDR2 SYDVKM. The CDR3 loop spans 13 amino acids. Using reference TRBV28 and TRBJ2-7 for the parts outside the CDR3, the full variable domain is DVKVTQSSRYLVKRTGEKVFLECVQDMDHENMFWYRQDPGLGLRLIYFSYDVKMKEKGDIPEGYSVSREKKERFSLILESASTNQTSMYLCASRWAGGHEQYFGPGTRLTVT.

The genes are TRBV20-1 and TRBJ2-1, with 8 positions matching TRBD2. The V and J ends lost 3 bases and 6 bases, in that order; junction bases with no gene match: 13. The CDR3 contains 16 residues. Germline V lookup: CDR1 DFQATT, CDR2 SNEGSKA (reference sequence). CDR3 bases: TGCAGTGCTAGGGACCCTTGGGCGGGAGGAGGCAATGAGCAGTTCTTC. Translated: CSARDPWAGGGNEQFF.

This clonotype appeared many times. V usage is TRBV29-1 and J usage is TRBJ2-5; D unclear. The ends were cut back, 5 bases at V and 5 bases at J, with 18 bases in the middle. The CDR3 totals 14 residues. The germline CDR1 and CDR2 sequences are SQVTM and ANQGSEA. The CDR3, as DNA: TGCAGCGTTTATCGACCGAATAACGGCGAGACCCAGTACTTC. This codes for CSVYRPNNGETQYF.

The V and J genes are TRBV19 and TRBJ2-1; 7 bases are a match to TRBD2. The ends lost 3 bases at V and 1 base at J; junction bases unmatched: 6. The CDR3 covers 16 residues. Germline-derived CDR1 and CDR2 are LNHDA and SQIVND (reference sequence). CDR3 protein: CASSIPAGPSYNEQFF. The CDR3 coding sequence is TGTGCCAGTAGTATCCCAGCGGGGCCTTCCTACAATGAGCAGTTCTTC.

This clonotype was detected ten times or more. The rearrangement uses TRBV27 and TRBJ1-6; possible D gene TRBD1, 6 bases. V dropped 5 bases and J dropped 1 base, with 12 bases sitting between them. The CDR3 covers 16 residues. Germline assignment: CDR1 MNHEY and CDR2 SMNVEV (reference sequence). The DNA of the CDR3 is TGTGCCAGCAGTCTCAGGGGTTTGTCCTATAATTCACCCCTCCACTTT. Its protein is CASSLRGLSYNSPLHF.

This clonotype was counted many times. The rearrangement joins TRBV12-3 or TRBV12-4 to TRBJ2-5, with 8 bases identical to TRBD1. Trimming at V came to 7 bases and at J to 1 base, leaving 5 bases not matched to a gene. The CDR3 extends over 14 amino acids. As DNA, the CDR3 is TGTGCCAGCACCGGCGGGACAGGCCAAGAGACCCAGTACTTC. Protein: CASTGGTGQETQYF.

In its sample, this clonotype was seen many times. The V and J genes are TRBV12-3 or TRBV12-4 and TRBJ1-1, with 7 bases matching TRBD1. The CDR3 has 15 residues. J was trimmed by 6 bases and V by 6 bases; bases with no gene match: 13. This CDR3 is CASRTGQISTAEAFF. Written as DNA, the CDR3 is TGTGCCAGCAGAACGGGACAGATAAGTACGGCTGAAGCTTTCTTT.

The genes are TRBV6-2 or TRBV6-3 and TRBJ1-2, with D possibly TRBD1 on 6 matching bases. V was cut by 6 bases and J by 4 bases, with 12 bases left in between. CDR3 length: 13 amino acids. Germline loops: CDR1 MNHEY, CDR2 SVGEGT. The CDR3 DNA reads as TGTGCCAGCAGGACAGGTACACTCTATGGCTACACCTTC. Its translation is CASRTGTLYGYTF.

This clonotype showed up just a few times. This chain uses TRBV20-1 with TRBJ2-2, with D perhaps assigned TRBD1 or TRBD2 (5 bases each). CDR1 is DFQATT and CDR2 is SNEGSKA in the germline V gene (reference sequence). V dropped 4 bases and J dropped 3 bases, with 12 bases sitting between them. CDR3 length equals 14 residues. The CDR3 DNA reads as TGCAGTGCTATCCGGGACGGACACACCGGGGAGCTGTTTTTT. The encoded protein is CSAIRDGHTGELFF.

This clonotype has only a few counts. The chain joins TRBV20-1 to TRBJ1-2; D not resolved. CDR3 size: 15 residues. Germline V gene data show CDR1 as DFQATT and CDR2 as SNEGSKA (reference sequence). The V gene lost 1 base and the J gene lost 1 base, with 13 bases spanning the gap. The CDR3 coding sequence is TGCAGTGCTAGAGGGCAGTGGGGTGGTAACTATGGCTACACCTTC. It is translated as CSARGQWGGNYGYTF.

This clonotype was seen a handful of times. This chain joins TRBV20-1 and TRBJ2-5; 7 bases agree with TRBD2. CDR1 and CDR2 (germline): DFQATT, SNEGSKA (reference sequence). This CDR3 contains 14 residues. V lost 1 base to trimming and J lost 4 bases; unmatched junction nucleotides: 6. CDR3 nucleotides: TGCAGTGCTAGAGGGGCGGGAGATCTAGAGACCCAGTACTTC. Translated, it gives CSARGAGDLETQYF.